Detailed here is one TCR beta chain. Donation came from healthy Caucasian individuals in Russia who were aged about 6 to 95. The use of a sample-barcoded 5' primer and a J-beta primer mix characterized a second PCR of roughly 7 to 11 cycles. TCRdb ran MiXCR on the 5' RACE reads and lists one entry per CDR3 protein. The data show 1.5 million to 2 million distinct CDR3 sequences, about 50% seen once. This sample was taken from a study of blood T cells in healthy people across ages. Trimming shortened V by 5 bases and J by 7 bases, and 12 bases separated the two germline ends. CDR1 SGHTA and CDR2 FQGNSA come from the germline V gene. There are 14 residues in the CDR3.

The sample was blood. This TCR came from a woman in her 40s in good health. V gene TRBV7-2 combines with J gene TRBJ1-6; D might be TRBD1 (5 bases). The CDR3 DNA is TGTGCCAGCAGCCCGCCACGGGGGAATTCACCCCTCCACTTT. The encoded protein is CASSPPRGNSPLHF.